These 28 T cell receptor beta chains share one sample of origin, sequenced in a study of blood T cell repertoires in COVID-19. Produced via immunoSEQ multiplex PCR; TCRdb's table is partial and in-frame only. The sample holds roughly 80,000 clones, 78% seen once. The sample consisted of peripheral blood. These receptor sequences come from a human donor in a cohort sampled during active COVID-19.

V usage is TRBV7-2 and J usage is TRBJ1-4, with a tentative D call TRBD1 (6 bases). The CDR3 spans 14 residues. The germline gives CDR1 SGHTA, CDR2 FQGNSA. The germline V and J ends were trimmed by 2 bases and 8 bases, with 12 bases remaining between them. The CDR3: CASSLLGGREKLFF. The CDR3 DNA follows: TGTGCCAGCAGCTTACTGGGGGGGCGGGAAAAACTGTTTTTT.

The chain uses TRBV6-1 and TRBJ2-3, with 7 nucleotides matching TRBD1. V lost 2 bases to trimming and J lost 0 bases; unmatched junction nucleotides: 8. The germline V gene encodes CDR1 MNHNS and CDR2 SASEGT. The CDR3 is 17 residues long. The CDR3 DNA sequence: TGTGCCAGCAGTGAAAGGACAGGACTTTCTAGCACAGATACGCAGTATTTT. This sequence encodes CASSERTGLSSTDTQYF.

This clone was recorded once. The chain employs TRBV7-9 and TRBJ1-2; tentatively, D is TRBD1 (5 bases). Germline V gene sequence: CDR1 SEHNR, CDR2 FQNEAQ (reference sequence). The CDR3 has 14 residues. The germline V and J ends were trimmed by 3 bases and 5 bases, with 13 bases remaining between them. The CDR3 region has the DNA TGTGCCAGCAGCTTGCCAGGGTCTTGGTATGGCTACACCTTC. As protein: CASSLPGSWYGYTF.

This clone has a single count. V and J are TRBV18 and TRBJ1-1; D unclear. V was shortened by 4 bases and J by 4 bases, with 19 bases between the two germline ends. CDR1 and CDR2 (germline): KGHSH, LQKENI. The CDR3 contains 16 residues. As DNA, the CDR3 is TGTGCCAGCTCACAGGGAGGAGTGGGAGAGGGCACTGAAGCTTTCTTT. Its translation is CASSQGGVGEGTEAFF.

This chain joins TRBV6-2 or TRBV6-3 and TRBJ1-5, with a possible D match to TRBD1 (5 bases). Trimming cost V 2 bases and J 9 bases, with 8 bases left between them. The germline V gene has CDR1 MNHEY and CDR2 SVGEGT. This CDR3 has 12 amino acids. The CDR3 DNA is TGTGCCAGCAGTTACGGGGGGACGCCCCAGCATTTT. This encodes CASSYGGTPQHF.

The chain employs TRBV12-3 or TRBV12-4 and TRBJ1-1; D is unresolved. CDR3 length: 11 residues. The V gene lost 5 bases and the J gene lost 6 bases, with 7 bases spanning the gap. The CDR3 nucleotides read TGTGCCAGCAGTCCCTTTGCTGAAGCTTTCTTT. Residues: CASSPFAEAFF.

On this clone itself: This same CDR3 is encoded by further DNA sequences in the sample. V usage is TRBV2 and J usage is TRBJ1-2; maybe TRBD1 (5 bases). Germline V lookup: CDR1 SNHLY, CDR2 FYNNEI. The CDR3 runs 12 residues. Trimming took off 9 bases at V and 4 bases at J, with 12 bases between the two ends. The CDR3 coding sequence is TGTGCCAGTATCTTAAGGGGCTATGGCTACACCTTC. It codes for CASILRGYGYTF.

This chain uses TRBV7-2 with TRBJ1-1; perhaps TRBD1 as D (6 bases). There are 15 residues in the CDR3. Trimming removed 2 bases from V and 1 base from J, with 11 bases in between. Germline lookup yields CDR1 SGHTA and CDR2 FQGNSA. CDR3 in amino acids: CASSLRGTQNTEAFF. The DNA of the CDR3 is TGTGCCAGCAGCTTAAGGGGGACACAGAACACTGAAGCTTTCTTT. Filled out from reference TRBV7-2 and TRBJ1-1, the complete variable domain reads GAGVSQSPSNKVTEKGKDVELRCDPISGHTALYWYRQSLGQGLEFLIYFQGNSAPDKSGLPSDRFSAERTGGSVSTLTIQRTQQEDSAVYLCASSLRGTQNTEAFFGQGTRLTVV.

This chain links TRBV14 with TRBJ2-1; the D gene is possibly TRBD1 (5 bases). V shed 5 bases and J shed 8 bases, with 10 bases lying between them. This CDR3 region has 12 residues. CDR1 and CDR2 from the germline V gene are SGHDN and FVKESK. The CDR3 DNA reads as TGTGCCAGCAGCTCGACAGTATATGAGCAGTTCTTC. Protein: CASSSTVYEQFF.

The chain recombines TRBV13 with TRBJ2-3; 10 bases match TRBD2. This CDR3 contains 16 residues. Germline assignment: CDR1 PRHDT and CDR2 FYEKMQ (reference sequence). Trimming took 6 bases from V and 6 from J; bases not matched to a gene: 12. CDR3 loop: CASSTGKRGGRDTQYF. In DNA, the CDR3 is TGTGCCAGCAGTACCGGGAAGCGGGGGGGCCGGGATACGCAGTATTTT.

This rearrangement joins TRBV7-2 to TRBJ2-1; D unresolved. In germline, CDR1 is SGHTA, CDR2 FQGNSA. The CDR3 runs 14 residues. Trimming took 4 bases from V and 4 from J, leaving 11 bases between them. The CDR3 loop reads CASSSTPTYNEQFF. DNA of the CDR3: TGTGCCAGCAGCTCCACTCCCACTTACAATGAGCAGTTCTTC.

In this sample, this clone turned up once. The CDR3: CASSFGGASYGYTF. CDR3 nucleotides: TGTGCCAGCAGTTTTGGTGGAGCTAGCTATGGCTACACCTTC. The chain is built from TRBV28 and TRBJ1-2; D remains ambiguous. CDR3 size: 14 residues. The germline V gene has CDR1 MDHEN and CDR2 SYDVKM. Between the trimmed V and J ends, which lost 3 bases and 4 bases, there was a span of 12 bases.

Comment on this clone: A read error may account for a junction end that differs from germline. The chain links TRBV6-1 to TRBJ2-7; 7 bases are a match to TRBD1. The CDR3 runs 15 residues. Germline loops: CDR1 MNHNS, CDR2 SASEGT. The CDR3 DNA reads TGTGCCAGCACTGAACCGGGACAGCGAGACTACGAGCAGTACTTC. Amino acids: CASTEPGQRDYEQYF.

The gene calls are TRBV10-1 and TRBJ1-5; TRBD1 matches 9 bases. The CDR3 contains 16 residues. The J segment lost 2 bases and the V segment lost 11 bases, leaving 13 bases of the junction unmatched. Germline V CDR1 and CDR2: WNHNN, SYGVQD (reference sequence). The CDR3 here is CAPGGTGGIGNQPQHF. Here the CDR3 DNA reads TGCGCCCCCGGAGGTACAGGGGGCATAGGCAATCAGCCCCAGCATTTT.

This clone was detected a few times. Additional DNA sequences in this sample encode the identical CDR3. This rearrangement joins TRBV7-6 to TRBJ2-3; D gene uncertain. Looked up from germline, CDR1 is SGHVS and CDR2 is FNYEAQ. The ends were cut back, 1 base at V and 2 bases at J, with 10 bases in the middle. This CDR3 is built from 15 residues. CDR3 DNA sequence: TGTGCCAGCAGCTTAGTAGCCGGAGTCACAGATACGCAGTATTTT. This sequence encodes CASSLVAGVTDTQYF. Full variable domain (outside the CDR3, taken from reference TRBV7-6 and TRBJ2-3): GAGVSQSPRYKVTKRGQDVALRCDPISGHVSLYWYRQALGQGPEFLTYFNYEAQQDKSGLPNDRFSAERPEGSISTLTIQRTEQRDSAMYRCASSLVAGVTDTQYFGPGTRLTVL.

This clone has a handful of counts. The chain recombines TRBV6-5 with TRBJ1-2; 8 nucleotides align to TRBD1. The CDR3 spans 14 residues. CDR1 and CDR2 from the germline V gene are MNHEY and SVGAGI. Trimming at V came to 7 bases and at J to 5 bases, leaving 9 bases not matched to a gene. As DNA, the CDR3 is TGTGCCAGCACCCTTGGACAGGGAGGGTATGGCTACACCTTC. Amino acids: CASTLGQGGYGYTF.

The chain joins TRBV15 to TRBJ1-1; the D gene is possibly TRBD1 (5 bases). The V end lost 0 bases, the J end lost 6 bases, and 8 bases lay between the germline ends. This CDR3 is 13 amino acids long. The germline CDR1 and CDR2 sequences are LNHNV and YYDKDF (reference sequence). The CDR3 reads CATSRDRAPEAFF. CDR3 bases: TGTGCCACCAGCAGAGACAGGGCCCCTGAAGCTTTCTTT.

This clone appeared a few times. This chain uses TRBV19 with TRBJ2-3, with D tentatively TRBD2 (5 bases). The CDR3 is 13 residues long. V was cut by 3 bases and J by 4 bases, with 8 bases left in between. CDR1 LNHDA and CDR2 SQIVND come from the germline V gene (reference sequence). The CDR3 nucleotides read TGTGCCAGTAGTATGGGCGGGTCAGATACGCAGTATTTT. Its protein is CASSMGGSDTQYF.

V usage is TRBV28 and J usage is TRBJ2-7; D perhaps matches TRBD2 (6 bases). Trimming removed 6 bases at V and 0 bases at J, with 12 bases between. There are 14 residues in the CDR3. Germline V gives CDR1 MDHEN, CDR2 SYDVKM. CDR3 coding DNA: TGTGCCAGCAGCCGAATGGGAGGCTCCTACGAGCAGTACTTC. Encoded protein: CASSRMGGSYEQYF.

This sequence joins TRBV12-5 and TRBJ1-3, with 7 bases lining up with TRBD1. Germline V CDR1 and CDR2: LGHNT, FRNRAP. The CDR3 runs to 14 residues. Losses at the gene ends were 5 bases for V and 2 bases for J; bases not matched to a gene: 3. The CDR3 loop reads CASGRDSAGNTIYF. The DNA of the CDR3 is TGTGCTAGTGGTCGGGACAGCGCTGGAAACACCATATATTTT. Full variable domain (rest looked up from reference TRBV12-5 and TRBJ1-3): DARVTQTPRHKVTEMGQEVTMRCQPILGHNTVFWYRQTMMQGLELLAYFRNRAPLDDSGMPKDRFSAEMPDATLATLKIQPSEPRDSAVYFCASGRDSAGNTIYFGEGSWLTVV.

The chain employs TRBV2 and TRBJ1-1; a weak D match, TRBD1 (5 bases). This CDR3 comprises 15 residues. Per the germline V gene, CDR1 is SNHLY and CDR2 is FYNNEI. Trimming shortened V by 8 bases and J by 4 bases, and 20 bases separated the two germline ends. This chain's CDR3 is CASVSQGTASTEAFF. CDR3 sequence (DNA): TGTGCCAGCGTGAGCCAGGGTACGGCGAGCACTGAAGCTTTCTTT.

The V gene is TRBV5-4, the J gene TRBJ2-3, with 7 bases fitting TRBD1. V was pared by 4 bases and J by 5 bases, with 10 bases of the junction left unmatched. CDR3 length: 15 residues. Germline CDR1 and CDR2: SGHNT and YYREEE (reference sequence). The chain's CDR3 is CASSAVQGNVDTQYF. The CDR3 DNA follows: TGTGCCAGCAGCGCGGTACAGGGGAATGTAGATACGCAGTATTTT.

J is TRBJ2-1 and V is TRBV5-5; D remains unclear. Germline V gene sequence: CDR1 SGHKS, CDR2 YYEKEE (reference sequence). The CDR3 loop spans 12 amino acids. Trimming took 1 base from V and 3 from J, leaving 2 bases between them. The chain's CDR3 is CASSLLYNEQFF. The CDR3 DNA sequence: TGTGCCAGCAGCTTGCTCTACAATGAGCAGTTCTTC. The entire variable domain, with the rest obtained from reference TRBV5-5 and TRBJ2-1, is as follows: DAGVTQSPTHLIKTRGQQVTLRCSPISGHKSVSWYQQVLGQGPQFIFQYYEKEERGRGNFPDRFSARQFPNYSSELNVNALLLGDSALYLCASSLLYNEQFFGPGTRLTVL.

V and J are TRBV10-3 and TRBJ1-2, with a weak D call TRBD1 (6 bases). The germline V and J ends were trimmed by 8 bases and 1 base, with 17 bases remaining between them. CDR1 is ENHRY and CDR2 is SYGVKD in the germline V gene. The CDR3 has 15 residues. This CDR3 is CAIWGSGQSNYGYTF. CDR3 DNA: TGTGCCATCTGGGGGTCGGGACAAAGTAACTATGGCTACACCTTC.

The CDR3 here is CAISVIGAPSYEQYF. The CDR3 bases are TGTGCCATCAGTGTTATAGGGGCGCCTTCCTACGAGCAGTACTTC. This rearrangement joins TRBV10-3 to TRBJ2-7; D might be TRBD1 (5 bases). Germline CDR1 ENHRY, CDR2 SYGVKD. V dropped 4 bases and J dropped 1 base, with 14 bases sitting between them. The CDR3 runs to 15 residues.

The chain carries TRBV5-6 and TRBJ2-3; TRBD1 is a possible D gene (5 bases). Germline V gives CDR1 SGHDT, CDR2 YYEEEE. The CDR3 has 15 residues. Deletions cut 2 bases from V and 3 bases from J, with 13 bases between. Written as DNA, the CDR3 is TGTGCCAGCAGCTTTGGGGCTAGGGGTACAGATACGCAGTATTTT. Translated, it gives CASSFGARGTDTQYF.

This chain connects TRBV18 to TRBJ2-5; no firm D call. With 1 base removed from V and 2 bases from J, the gap between germline ends came to 8 bases. The germline CDR1 and CDR2 sequences are KGHSH and LQKENI. The CDR3 contains 14 residues. The CDR3 DNA sequence: TGTGCCAGCTCACCACGGTCAGGACAAGAGACCCAGTACTTC. This sequence encodes CASSPRSGQETQYF.

V and J are TRBV6-4 and TRBJ2-3, with TRBD2 identical over 11 bases. V lost 4 bases to trimming and J lost 6 bases; unmatched junction nucleotides: 3. Germline lookup yields CDR1 MRHNA and CDR2 SNTAGT. CDR3 length equals 14 residues. CDR3 loop: CASSVLAGGDTQYF. CDR3 bases: TGTGCCAGCAGTGTCCTAGCGGGGGGTGATACGCAGTATTTT.